This entry concerns a single T cell receptor beta chain. Its target is unknown. Ahead of sequencing, the ViraFEST assay grew antigen-specific CD4+ T cells using viral peptide pools. An approximately nine-day culture period preceded the isolation of CD4+ T cells. Of the BNT162b2 and mRNA-1273 vaccines, participants received two doses of one or the other. The researchers cultured 1.5 million to 2.5 million PBMC per well with about 11 IU/ml IL-2 and approximately 9.9 ug/ml peptides. Half of the medium was exchanged for IL-2 medium on both days 3 and 7. The sample comes from a study of vaccination effects on CD4 cells after COVID-19. Study in general: Following the second dose by a median of 72 days, the post-vaccine samples were obtained. Findings and limits, study-wide: There was marked clonal contraction among infection- and vaccine-induced clones late after vaccination.

Here immunoSEQ multiplex PCR was the method, and the copy in TCRdb shows in-frame clones only, minus some. This repertoire shows about 25,000 clones, almost 70% found once; its top ten account for roughly 8.7%. The sequencing used CD4+ T cells from PBMCs cultured with SARS-CoV-2 spike peptides, collected after COVID-19 vaccination. The receptor was derived from a human donor who received a COVID-19 vaccine.

The CDR3 reads CASSARGNIQYF. As DNA, the CDR3 is TGTGCCAGTAGTGCCAGAGGGAACATTCAGTACTTC. The chain couples TRBV19 to TRBJ2-4; D is possibly TRBD2 (5 bases). Germline V CDR1 and CDR2: LNHDA, SQIVND (reference sequence). The V end lost 5 bases, the J end lost 7 bases, and 9 bases lay between the germline ends. The CDR3 is 12 residues long. Complete variable domain (other parts from reference TRBV19 and TRBJ2-4): DGGITQSPKYLFRKEGQNVTLSCEQNLNHDAMYWYRQDPGQGLRLIYYSQIVNDFQKGDIAEGYSVSREKKESFPLTVTSAQKNPTAFYLCASSARGNIQYFGAGTRLSVL.